This TCR beta chain was captured by sequencing in a study of Tregs in tolerant kidney transplant recipients (dated by TCRdb to the late 2010s). About the study as a whole: The study used TCRbeta sequencing to identify donor-specific regulatory T cells before combined kidney and bone marrow transplantation, then tracked those cells after transplant. On the study overall, not on this receptor specifically: Because the PCR primers were changed over time for some patients, nucleotide-level comparison could not be performed across the samples from those patients. Expanding Tregs with activated donor B cells appeared to identify the most biologically relevant and donor-specific TCRbeta repertoire. In tolerant patients, donor-specific Tregs expanded more than Tregs overall, which suggests antigen-driven rather than nonspecific expansion. Because the study included only a small number of patients, the results must be confirmed in larger populations and under other immunosuppression protocols. Biological reproducibility was not directly assessed, although technical replication error appeared to be minimal.

Genomic DNA was extracted from sorted cells with the QIAGEN DNeasy Blood and Tissue Kit for TCRbeta CDR3 sequencing. High-throughput TCRbeta CDR3 sequencing was carried out commercially through immunoSEQ, with PCR amplification with bias correction and internal controls included. The authors processed their data as follows. Unique productive TCRbeta sequences were defined by CDR3 nucleotide sequence where primers matched, and otherwise by CDR3 amino acid sequence together with Vbeta and Jbeta genes. Sorting error was corrected by removing sequences shared between sorted populations at a frequency ratio of 2:1 or less, and the remaining shared sequences were assigned to the higher population. A sequence was defined as donor-reactive if the sequence was expanded at least 5-fold in CFSE-low cells compared with unstimulated cells and had a frequency of at least 0.01% in CFSE-low cells. Jensen-Shannon divergence calculated on the top 100 TCRbeta sequences ranked by frequency was used to measure repertoire divergence. For samples with multiple sequencing runs, sorting error was corrected separately for each run before the runs were pooled. TCRdb obtained this table from immuneACCESS and retained in-frame rearrangements with V and J assigned. These tables miss some clones; where compared with another copy, unresolved V genes account for less than half of the shortfall, and the remainder is unexplained. V and J calls and clone size are those listed in that table; D and trimming were worked out from the DNA. The sample data list tens of thousands of clones, and around 90% of these were observed just once. The ten biggest clones cover nearly 15% of the sample.

As regards this clone: Its specific antigen is unknown. The sample holds no much larger clone one base away, and base qualities are not on file.

The transplants used related donors along with nonmyeloablative bone marrow transplantation, and in the human trials mixed chimerism was transient. Unstimulated Tregs (CD4+CD25+CD127-), CD4+ non-Tregs (CD4+CD25-), CD4 and CD8 cells were FACS-sorted from thawed PBMCs. Patients were a few combined kidney and bone marrow transplant recipients from the ITN036ST trial, and only these trial subjects had samples available. Healthy control blood was processed by Ficoll density gradient to PBMCs and cryopreserved; patient PBMCs were collected before and after transplant. CDR1 and CDR2 were assigned from the germline V gene (reference sequence) as GTSNPN and SVGIG. The junction shows trimming of 3 bases on V and 4 bases on J, plus 18 bases between the germline ends. The CDR3 runs 15 amino acids, cysteine and phenylalanine included. Only the CDR3 part of the read is kept: 45 bases, read in frame from the first base.

This chain joins TRBV30 to TRBJ1-2, with the D segment identity uncertain. This receptor was taken from a human patient who received a combined kidney and bone marrow transplant. The graft donor may be the source of some T cells after a transplant. Sequenced here: CD8+ T cells from blood (PBMCs), sampled 24 months after the transplant. CDR3 reads: CAWSQTDLILYGYTF. Here is the DNA: TGTGCCTGGAGCCAAACTGATCTGATCCTCTATGGCTACACCTTC.